These 6 T cell receptor beta chains were sequenced from one sample in a study of T cells in localized non-small cell lung cancer. Measured with immunoSEQ multiplex PCR; TCRdb has only the in-frame clones, and not every one. The sample lists tens of thousands of clones; approximately 85% were seen once. The source was peripheral blood, collected before any cancer treatment. The receptors stem from a man aged 35 to 69 with stage I lung adenocarcinoma.

The chain joins TRBV4-1 to TRBJ2-5; 14 positions agree with TRBD2. Unmatched junction bases numbered 9, after V lost 1 base and J lost 2 bases. CDR1 is MGHRA and CDR2 is YSYEKL in the germline V gene. The CDR3 totals 19 residues. In DNA, the CDR3 is TGCGCCAGCAGCCAAGGAGGGACTAGCGGGAGTGCTCGGCAAGAGACCCAGTACTTC. As protein: CASSQGGTSGSARQETQYF.

The V call is TRBV6-1, the J call TRBJ2-7; D gene uncertain. CDR3 size: 13 residues. The germline V gene has CDR1 MNHNS and CDR2 SASEGT. The ends were cut back, 4 bases at V and 0 bases at J, with 7 bases in the middle. CDR3 amino acids: CASSGLNSYEQYF. CDR3 DNA: TGTGCCAGCAGTGGTCTTAACTCCTACGAGCAGTACTTC.

The chain links TRBV6-6 to TRBJ2-7, with no clear D. From germline, CDR1 is MNHNY and CDR2 SVGAGI (reference sequence). The CDR3 totals 13 residues. The V and J ends lost 5 bases and 2 bases respectively, with 10 bases between them. In nucleotides, the CDR3 is TGTGCCAGCAGTCGACCCTATCCCTACGAGCAGTACTTC. Its protein product is CASSRPYPYEQYF.

The rearrangement joins TRBV6-4 to TRBJ2-4; D may be TRBD1 (5 bases). This CDR3 spans 16 amino acids. Germline V gives CDR1 MRHNA, CDR2 SNTAGT. The V and J ends lost 2 bases and 0 bases respectively, with 11 bases between them. In nucleotides, the CDR3 is TGTGCCAGCAGTGACAGGGGTCCGCTAGCCAAAAACATTCAGTACTTC. It is translated as CASSDRGPLAKNIQYF.

The V gene is TRBV7-2, the J gene TRBJ2-7; possible D gene TRBD1, 5 bases. V was shortened by 3 bases and J by 5 bases, with 14 bases between the two germline ends. CDR3 length equals 14 residues. CDR1 is SGHTA, CDR2 FQGNSA, per germline. CDR3 amino acids: CASSFGPGRHEQYF. The CDR3 DNA is TGTGCCAGCAGCTTTGGCCCAGGGCGTCACGAGCAGTACTTC.

This clone was picked up one time. The chain couples TRBV28 to TRBJ2-6; D is possibly TRBD1 (6 bases). The CDR3 is 18 amino acids. V was trimmed by 6 bases and J by 0 bases, leaving 18 bases between them. The germline V gene encodes CDR1 MDHEN and CDR2 SYDVKM. In DNA form, the CDR3 reads TGTGCCAGCAGAAAGAACAGGGTGCGCTACTCTGGGGCCAACGTCCTGACTTTC. It codes for CASRKNRVRYSGANVLTF. The full variable domain, in which reference TRBV28 and TRBJ2-6 provide the parts outside the CDR3, is DVKVTQSSRYLVKRTGEKVFLECVQDMDHENMFWYRQDPGLGLRLIYFSYDVKMKEKGDIPEGYSVSREKKERFSLILESASTNQTSMYLCASRKNRVRYSGANVLTFGAGSRLTVL.